This T cell receptor beta chain emerged from a study of T cell responses to AZD1222 COVID-19 vaccine. Study-wide results and caveats: As reported, nearly half of all spike-specific TCRs target variant regions that are unmutated. Only six or seven AZD1222 recipients were seropositive at baseline. Mostly white British, mostly female donors; authors suggested clonal diversity may be underestimated. Sampled repertoires all dated from after the peak T cell response.

The ends were cut back, 7 bases at V and 2 bases at J, with 9 bases in the middle. The CDR3 totals 13 residues. The germline V gene has CDR1 SEHNR and CDR2 FQNEAQ (reference sequence). In regard to this clone: Its antigen is not known.

Assay: immunoSEQ multiplex PCR; the TCRdb copy retains only in-frame clones and omits some. The table records about 80,000 clones, 70% to 90% of them present only once. The chain is built from TRBV7-9 and TRBJ1-3; D not certain. Here the sequenced sample was peripheral blood, taken 28 days after the second AZD1222 dose. The receptor's source is an adult who received the AZD1222 COVID-19 vaccine. CDR3 nucleotides: TGTGCCAGCACCGCAAGCACTGGAAACACCATATATTTT. Translating it yields CASTASTGNTIYF.